This TCR beta chain derives from a study of T cell repertoires in cytomegalovirus infection. TCRdb re-called the reads through MiXCR, storing one row per CDR3 protein. Of hundreds of thousands of distinct CDR3 sequences listed, roughly 30% are singletons. The CDR3 runs 18 residues. V lost 0 bases, J lost 5 bases, and 22 bases lay in between. CDR1 is LGHDT, CDR2 YNNKEL, per germline (reference sequence). This clonotype appeared a few times. Its antigen remains unidentified. The sample consisted of cultured CD8+ T cells from PBMCs, taken from culture after CMV antigen stimulation. This receptor was taken from a human donor in good health (CMV status not recorded). Some clones in this sample may be carry-over from other donors' samples. V is TRBV3-1 and J is TRBJ2-5, with D uncertain. CDR3 DNA sequence: TGTGCCAGCAGCCAAGATGGCCCCTGGGTTTTCGGGTTGGAGACCCAGTACTTC. Translated, it gives CASSQDGPWVFGLETQYF.